A single sample gave rise to the 30 T cell receptor beta chains below, sequenced in a study of tumor-infiltrating lymphocytes in primary liver carcinoma. Bulk tissue was left unsorted, and RNA and DNA were co-extracted from 20-30 mg of it. From 400 to 500 ng total RNA, TCR beta cDNA was generated with a primer in the constant region. Libraries covering TCR beta were generated through three nested multiplex PCR rounds (using a slightly modified ARM-PCR). Primers for the first two PCR rounds were TRBV1-TRBV30 forward primers and a C-beta reverse primer (about 9 cycles per round). Using its own MiXCR run on the multiplex PCR reads, TCRdb lists one record per CDR3 protein. The table shows 75,000 or so distinct CDR3 sequences, with roughly three quarters occurring only once. Sequences were obtained from liver tumor tissue from sampling region 4. As for subset: tumor region T4, right-lateral pole. The origin of the receptors is a middle-aged man with primary liver carcinoma and hepatitis B virus infection.

This clonotype was counted many times. The chain uses TRBV28 and TRBJ2-7; no reliable D call. The CDR3 spans 11 residues. Germline CDR1 MDHEN, CDR2 SYDVKM. The germline V and J ends were trimmed by 8 bases and 4 bases, with 9 bases remaining between them. This CDR3 is CASRRSYEQYF. The CDR3, as DNA: TGTGCCAGCCGCCGTAGTTACGAGCAGTACTTC. Full variable domain (remainder filled in from reference TRBV28 and TRBJ2-7): DVKVTQSSRYLVKRTGEKVFLECVQDMDHENMFWYRQDPGLGLRLIYFSYDVKMKEKGDIPEGYSVSREKKERFSLILESASTNQTSMYLCASRRSYEQYFGPGTRLTVT.

Details on this clonotype: The CDR3 carries no conserved terminal phenylalanine or tryptophan, so it likely arises from a read error. The gene calls are TRBV10-1 and TRBJ2-2, with 11 nucleotides matching TRBD2. Per germline, CDR1 WNHNN and CDR2 SYGVQD (reference sequence). CDR3 length equals 14 residues. With 9 bases clipped from V and 6 bases from J, the junction kept 6 bases outside the gene matches. The CDR3 spells CASLAGGPAGELFL. The DNA of the CDR3 is TGCGCCAGTTTAGCGGGAGGGCCTGCCGGGGAGCTGTTTCTT.

CDR3 in DNA: TGTGCCAGCAGTATCGTCAGTGCGAACACCGGGGAGCTGTTTTTT. Its translation: CASSIVSANTGELFF. The chain employs TRBV13 and TRBJ2-2; D not certain. Per germline, CDR1 PRHDT and CDR2 FYEKMQ (reference sequence). The CDR3 totals 15 residues. The V end was cut by 6 bases, the J end by 0 bases, with 11 bases between. The full variable domain, rest sourced from reference TRBV13 and TRBJ2-2, is AAGVIQSPRHLIKEKRETATLKCYPIPRHDTVYWYQQGPGQDPQFLISFYEKMQSDKGSIPDRFSAQQFSDYHSELNMSSLELGDSALYFCASSIVSANTGELFFGEGSRLTVL.

As regards this clonotype: A much larger clone lies one base from this, so it may be a read error. The chain links TRBV5-1 to TRBJ2-3; D gene ambiguous. The germline CDR1 and CDR2 sequences are SGHRS and YFSETQ. There are 13 residues in the CDR3. CDR3 loop: CASSLDTADMQYF. The CDR3 DNA is TGCGCCAGCAGCTTGGATACTGCCGATATGCAGTATTTT.

The chain is built from TRBV7-8 and TRBJ2-1; the D call may be TRBD1 or TRBD2 (5 bases each). V was clipped by 4 bases and J by 8 bases, with 18 bases between them. The V gene's germline CDR1 is SGHVS and CDR2 FQNEAQ. This CDR3 spans 15 amino acids. CDR3 bases: TGTGCCAGCAGCTACGGGACCCACTTGGGGGATGAGCAGTTCTTC. The encoded protein is CASSYGTHLGDEQFF.

A word on this clonotype: A read error may produce the germline difference seen at one junction end. This rearrangement joins TRBV28 to TRBJ2-6; possibly TRBD1 or TRBD2 for D (5 bases each). The CDR3 runs to 16 residues. Germline assignment: CDR1 MDHEN and CDR2 SYDVKM. CDR3 protein: CVSKELDVAGANALTF. Written as DNA, the CDR3 is TGTGTCAGCAAAGAGCTAGACGTGGCCGGGGCCAACGCCCTGACTTTC.

The table lists this clonotype with many counts. V usage is TRBV30 and J usage is TRBJ2-3, with 8 bases identical to TRBD2. The CDR3 spans 13 residues. Germline V gene data show CDR1 as GTSNPN and CDR2 as SVGIG (reference sequence). The CDR3 DNA is TGTGCATGGCAAAACGGGGGGGGAGATACGCAGTATTTT. Translated: CAWQNGGGDTQYF.

Points on this clonotype: This clone may be a read error of a much larger clone one base away. V usage is TRBV5-8 and J usage is TRBJ2-3; TRBD2 matches at 12 bases. CDR1 and CDR2 (germline): SGHTS, YDEGEE. There are 16 residues in the CDR3. The chain's CDR3 is CASSFVTSGSSNTQCF. The CDR3 DNA is TGTGCCAGCAGCTTCGTGACTAGCGGGAGTAGCAATACGCAGTGTTTT.

This clonotype was found many times. This chain uses TRBV5-1 with TRBJ2-2, with a tentative D call TRBD1 (6 bases). Trimming took off 3 bases at V and 0 bases at J, with 15 bases between the two ends. Looked up from germline, CDR1 is SGHRS and CDR2 is YFSETQ. The CDR3 runs 17 residues. The CDR3 DNA follows: TGCGCCAGCAGCTGGGAGCCTGCAGGGGCGAACACCGGGGAGCTGTTTTTT. Its translation: CASSWEPAGANTGELFF.

The V gene is TRBV30, the J gene TRBJ2-7; D tentatively reads TRBD1 or TRBD2 (5 bases each). The CDR3 is 14 amino acids. CDR1 is GTSNPN and CDR2 is SVGIG in the germline V gene (reference sequence). V was clipped by 0 bases and J by 3 bases, with 12 bases between them. This CDR3 is CAWSVHGTSYEQYF. CDR3 in DNA: TGTGCCTGGAGTGTACATGGGACGAGCTACGAGCAGTACTTC.

To note about this clonotype: Just one base apart from a much larger clone, this may be a read error. This sequence joins TRBV7-9 and TRBJ2-1; perhaps TRBD2 as D (6 bases). This CDR3 region has 15 residues. Germline CDR1 is SEHNR and CDR2 is FQNEAQ (reference sequence). The germline V and J ends were trimmed by 8 bases and 7 bases, with 21 bases remaining between them. The CDR3 nucleotides read TGTGCCAGCCAGCCTAGAGTGGGAGGTACGAATGAGCAGTTCTTC. Protein product: CASQPRVGGTNEQFF.

There are a few counts of this clonotype. V gene TRBV7-3 combines with J gene TRBJ2-1; 8 bases match TRBD1. Germline assignment: CDR1 SGHTA and CDR2 FQGTGA. J lost 5 bases, V lost 1 base, and 7 bases had no gene match. The CDR3 covers 16 residues. This chain's CDR3 is CASSLRSQGANNEQFF. CDR3 coding DNA: TGTGCCAGCAGCTTAAGGTCCCAGGGGGCAAACAATGAGCAGTTCTTC. The full variable domain, in which reference TRBV7-3 and TRBJ2-1 provide the parts outside the CDR3, is GAGVSQTPSNKVTEKGKYVELRCDPISGHTALYWYRQSLGQGPEFLIYFQGTGAADDSGLPNDRFFAVRPEGSVSTLKIQRTERGDSAVYLCASSLRSQGANNEQFFGPGTRLTVL.

In regard to this clonotype: An end of the junction differs from the germline gene, which may be a read error. The CDR3 DNA reads TGTAGCGTCATACTACTGGGAGAGAACGAGCAGTACTTC. It specifies CSVILLGENEQYF. This sequence joins TRBV29-1 and TRBJ2-7, with D perhaps matching TRBD2 (5 bases). Per the germline V gene, CDR1 is SQVTM and CDR2 is ANQGSEA. The CDR3 extends over 13 amino acids.

The chain uses TRBV5-5 and TRBJ2-7, with TRBD1 matching 7 bases. Germline trimming cut 2 bases from V and 3 bases from J; bases unmatched to any gene: 14. The CDR3 has 17 amino acids. Germline CDR1 and CDR2: SGHKS and YYEKEE (reference sequence). The CDR3 region is CASSFRSRQGSYYEQYF. CDR3 DNA sequence: TGTGCCAGCAGCTTCAGGTCAAGACAGGGTTCCTACTACGAGCAGTACTTC. The variable domain in full, with the rest retrieved from reference TRBV5-5 and TRBJ2-7, is DAGVTQSPTHLIKTRGQQVTLRCSPISGHKSVSWYQQVLGQGPQFIFQYYEKEERGRGNFPDRFSARQFPNYSSELNVNALLLGDSALYLCASSFRSRQGSYYEQYFGPGTRLTVT.

This clonotype was detected many times. J is TRBJ2-7 and V is TRBV7-8, with 7 bases fitting TRBD1. CDR1 is SGHVS, CDR2 FQNEAQ, per germline. The CDR3 is 14 amino acids. V dropped 1 base and J dropped 3; count of bases not matched to a gene: 3. CDR3: CASSLDRGNYEQYF. CDR3 in DNA: TGTGCCAGCAGCTTAGACAGGGGAAACTACGAGCAGTACTTC. Full variable domain (rest looked up from reference TRBV7-8 and TRBJ2-7): GAGVSQSPRYKVAKRGQDVALRCDPISGHVSLFWYQQALGQGPEFLTYFQNEAQLDKSGLPSDRFFAERPEGSVSTLKIQRTQQEDSAVYLCASSLDRGNYEQYFGPGTRLTVT.

The chain couples TRBV5-6 to TRBJ1-2; TRBD1 might be the D (5 bases). CDR1 and CDR2 (germline): SGHDT, YYEEEE. The CDR3 loop spans 13 amino acids. CDR3 protein: CTSSSGHVYGYTF. CDR3 DNA sequence: TGTACAAGCAGCTCCGGACACGTCTATGGCTACACCTTC.

In regard to this clonotype: One junction end does not reproduce the germline sequence, and a read error may be involved. The chain recombines TRBV11-2 with TRBJ1-4, with D unresolved. CDR3 length: 14 residues. Germline assignment: CDR1 SGHAT and CDR2 FQNNGV. The CDR3 loop is CASSLEVWDEKLFF. The CDR3 bases are TGTGCCAGCAGCTTAGAGGTTTGGGATGAGAAACTGTTTTTT.

As regards this clonotype: One junction end disagrees with the germline gene, perhaps due to a read error. V is TRBV7-9 and J is TRBJ2-1; 10 bases match TRBD2. The CDR3 covers 16 residues. The germline V gene has CDR1 SEHNR and CDR2 FQNEAQ (reference sequence). The CDR3 spells CVSNPRAGGFSDEQFF. CDR3 nucleotide sequence: TGTGTCAGCAACCCGCGAGCGGGAGGGTTTTCCGATGAGCAGTTCTTC.

This clonotype was detected many times. V gene TRBV6-5 combines with J gene TRBJ2-3; 14 bases are shared with TRBD2. There are 19 residues in the CDR3. Trimming removed 5 bases from V and 2 bases from J; junction bases left unmatched: 12. Germline V lookup: CDR1 MNHEY, CDR2 SVGAGI. DNA of the CDR3: TGTGCCAGCAGTCATGGACTAGCGGGAGGCACGGCACCCACAGATACGCAGTATTTT. Its translation: CASSHGLAGGTAPTDTQYF.

This chain links TRBV5-5 with TRBJ2-1, with 10 nucleotides matching TRBD2. Germline CDR1 reads SGHKS; CDR2 reads YYEKEE (reference sequence). The CDR3 loop spans 17 amino acids. The trim removed 4 bases at V and 7 bases at J, leaving 14 bases unmatched. The CDR3 loop is CASSRALGLAGENEQFF. The CDR3 DNA follows: TGTGCCAGCAGCCGGGCTCTAGGCCTAGCGGGAGAAAATGAGCAGTTCTTC.

This clonotype was observed at least ten times. V and J are TRBV10-3 and TRBJ2-1, with 12 bases aligning to TRBD2. The CDR3 is 18 residues long. Germline values: CDR1 ENHRY, CDR2 SYGVKD. Trimming cost V 3 bases and J 2 bases; bases outside gene matches: 8. CDR3: CAISDRLAGDPPYNEQFF. The CDR3 nucleotides read TGTGCCATCAGTGACAGACTAGCGGGAGACCCGCCCTACAATGAGCAGTTCTTC.

The table lists this clonotype with many counts. The chain carries TRBV4-1 and TRBJ2-7, with D perhaps TRBD1 (5 bases). The CDR3 contains 13 residues. CDR1 is MGHRA and CDR2 is YSYEKL in the germline V gene. V lost 4 bases, J lost 7 bases, and 14 bases lay in between. The CDR3 coding sequence is TGCGCCAGCAGCCGGGCCAGGGCGGAAGAGCAGTACTTC. Amino acids: CASSRARAEEQYF.

Details on this clonotype: A read error may account for a junction end that differs from germline. The rearrangement links TRBV11-2 to TRBJ2-7, with D possibly TRBD2 on 7 matching bases. The germline V gene encodes CDR1 SGHAT and CDR2 FQNNGV. This CDR3 region has 15 residues. The CDR3 protein is CASSSTGGLRYVQYF. CDR3 bases: TGTGCCAGCAGCTCTACGGGGGGCCTGAGGTACGTGCAGTACTTC.

The gene calls are TRBV11-2 and TRBJ2-2; 9 nucleotides align to TRBD2. V shed 0 bases and J 7 bases; nucleotides not matched to a gene: 6. This CDR3 is built from 16 residues. Germline V lookup: CDR1 SGHAT, CDR2 FQNNGV. CDR3 sequence: CASSLDALAGIGELFF. The CDR3 region has the DNA TGTGCCAGCAGCTTAGATGCGCTAGCGGGAATCGGGGAGCTGTTTTTT. Using reference TRBV11-2 and TRBJ2-2 for the parts outside the CDR3, the full variable domain is EAGVAQSPRYKIIEKRQSVAFWCNPISGHATLYWYQQILGQGPKLLIQFQNNGVVDDSQLPKDRFSAERLKGVDSTLKIQPAKLEDSAVYLCASSLDALAGIGELFFGEGSRLTVL.

The table lists this clonotype with many counts. V is TRBV6-1 and J is TRBJ1-5; the D is unclear. Trimming removed 7 bases from V and 5 bases from J, with 18 bases in between. The CDR3 extends over 15 amino acids. The germline gives CDR1 MNHNS, CDR2 SASEGT. DNA of the CDR3: TGTGCCAGCAATTCAGGCGCGGGCCCTGATCAGCCCCAGCATTTT. Protein: CASNSGAGPDQPQHF.

The chain carries TRBV11-2 and TRBJ2-5, with D tentatively TRBD1 (6 bases). Germline CDR1 is SGHAT and CDR2 is FQNNGV. Trimming removed 1 base at V and 10 bases at J, with 25 bases between. The CDR3 runs 17 residues. The CDR3 bases are TGTGCCAGCAGCTTAGTCAGTGGGGGCAATCGGCAAGATATCCAGTACTTC. Residues: CASSLVSGGNRQDIQYF.

Details on this clonotype: This may be a read error, as it is one base from a much larger clone. V gene TRBV7-9 combines with J gene TRBJ1-2, with D unresolved. V was cut by 0 bases and J by 2 bases, with 7 bases left in between. CDR3 length: 14 amino acids. Germline V gives CDR1 SEHNR, CDR2 FQNEAQ (reference sequence). DNA for the CDR3: TGTGCCAGCAGCTTAGCGGCCTGGAACTATGGCTACACCTTC. Encoded protein: CASSLAAWNYGYTF.

Comments on this clonotype: The junction does not match germline at one end; this may be a read error. The chain recombines TRBV11-1 with TRBJ2-2; D is perhaps TRBD2 (6 bases). The CDR3 sequence is 14 residues long. CDR1 SGHAT and CDR2 FQDESV come from the germline V gene (reference sequence). The CDR3 region is CASSLGLHTGGLFF. The CDR3 DNA reads as TGTGCCAGCAGCTTAGGCTTACACACCGGGGGGCTGTTTTTT.

The rearrangement uses TRBV29-1 and TRBJ1-1; unclear D gene. V was clipped by 6 bases and J by 8 bases, with 22 bases between them. Germline V gene lookup returns CDR1 SQVTM and CDR2 ANQGSEA. The CDR3 spans 14 residues. DNA of the CDR3: TGCAGCGTCACCTACCAGACTCCGAACATCGAAGCTTTCTTT. It codes for CSVTYQTPNIEAFF.

Notes on this clonotype: At one of its ends the junction is not consistent with the germline gene, which may arise from a read error. The rearrangement uses TRBV6-6 and TRBJ2-7, with D perhaps matching TRBD2 (6 bases). The CDR3 is made up of 14 amino acids. Looked up from germline, CDR1 is MNHNY and CDR2 is SVGAGI (reference sequence). CDR3 in amino acids: CASRPRTQAREQHF. In nucleotides, the CDR3 is TGTGCCAGTAGACCTAGAACCCAGGCCCGGGAGCAGCACTTC.